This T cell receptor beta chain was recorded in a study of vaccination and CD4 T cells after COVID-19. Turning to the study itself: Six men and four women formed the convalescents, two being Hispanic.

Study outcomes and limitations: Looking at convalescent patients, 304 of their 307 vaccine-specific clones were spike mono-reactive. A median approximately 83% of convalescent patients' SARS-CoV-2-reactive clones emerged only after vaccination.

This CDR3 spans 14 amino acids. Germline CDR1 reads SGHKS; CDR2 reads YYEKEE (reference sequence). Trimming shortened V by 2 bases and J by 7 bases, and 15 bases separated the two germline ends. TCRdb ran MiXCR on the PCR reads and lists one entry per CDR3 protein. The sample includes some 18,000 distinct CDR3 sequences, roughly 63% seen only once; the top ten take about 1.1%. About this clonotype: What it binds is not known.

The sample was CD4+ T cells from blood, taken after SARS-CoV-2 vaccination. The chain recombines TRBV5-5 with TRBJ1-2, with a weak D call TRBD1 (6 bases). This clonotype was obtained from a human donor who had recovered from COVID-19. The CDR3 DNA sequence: TGTGCCAGCAGCTTTGATGGGGGGCGGGCTGGCTACACCTTC. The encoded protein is CASSFDGGRAGYTF.